This T cell receptor (beta chain) was captured in a study of shared clonotypes between healthy human individuals. Study-level results: For naive CD4 cells, 5% to 6.5% of clonotypes were shared across a handful of donors.

Naive CD45RA+ and memory CD45RA-negative subsets were split from CD4+ cells. Profiling relied on immunoSEQ multiplex PCR, and the TCRdb table lists in-frame clones only, not all of them. The sample lists about 2.5 million clones, around 93% occurring once. V gave up 0 bases and J gave up 7 bases, with 13 bases separating them. Germline assignment: CDR1 SGDLS and CDR2 YYNGEE. This CDR3 comprises 15 residues. In the case of this clone: The antigen remains unidentified.

This receptor was obtained from a man younger than 35 in good health. Some clones in this sample may be carry-over from other donors' samples. Material: naive CD4+ T cells from PBMCs. Described subset: CD45RA+ positively selected. V usage is TRBV9 and J usage is TRBJ1-4; a possible D gene is TRBD1 (5 bases). The CDR3 region has the DNA TGTGCCAGCAGCGTAGGCGGGCAGGGTGGTGAAAAACTGTTTTTT. Translation: CASSVGGQGGEKLFF.